The 9 T cell receptor beta chains in this list originate from one sample, sequenced in a study of blood T cells in healthy people across ages. A second PCR, run for about 7 to 11 cycles, used a sample-barcoded 5' primer plus a J-beta primer mix. TCRdb fed the 5' RACE reads into MiXCR, producing one record per CDR3 protein. The sample includes hundreds of thousands of distinct CDR3 sequences, around 41% seen only once; the top ten take 30%. Sequencing was performed on blood. The receptors come from a man older than 75 in good health.

The chain is built from TRBV6-1 and TRBJ1-2; 9 nucleotides match TRBD1. The V gene's germline CDR1 is MNHNS and CDR2 SASEGT. V was clipped by 6 bases and J by 0 bases; unmatched bases: 11. The CDR3 covers 17 residues. The CDR3 bases are TGTGCCAGCAGCCTCGGGACAGGGTGGTCCCCTAACTATGGCTACACCTTC. Its protein is CASSLGTGWSPNYGYTF.

V is TRBV20-1 and J is TRBJ1-1; 8 bases map to TRBD1. After removal of 8 bases from V and 4 bases from J, the junction contained 6 bases not matched to a gene. The CDR3 length is 12 residues. Germline CDR1 DFQATT, CDR2 SNEGSKA (reference sequence). The CDR3 reads CSTATGATEAFF. DNA of the CDR3: TGCAGTACCGCGACAGGGGCCACTGAAGCTTTCTTT.

The V gene is TRBV3-1, the J gene TRBJ2-3; 10 bases map to TRBD2. The CDR3 consists of 16 residues. CDR1 is LGHDT and CDR2 is YNNKEL in the germline V gene (reference sequence). V gave up 3 bases and J gave up 4 bases; unmatched junction bases: 7. The CDR3 here is CASSQRSGGAADTQYF. DNA for the CDR3: TGTGCCAGCAGCCAGCGGAGCGGGGGGGCCGCAGATACGCAGTATTTT.

This chain connects TRBV9 to TRBJ2-2; 7 nucleotides agree with TRBD2. This CDR3 is 15 amino acids long. The trim removed 0 bases at V and 3 bases at J, leaving 2 bases unmatched. CDR1 and CDR2 (germline): SGDLS, YYNGEE. The CDR3 sequence is CASSVGGGDTGELFF. CDR3 sequence (DNA): TGTGCCAGCAGCGTAGGCGGGGGTGACACCGGGGAGCTGTTTTTT. Filled out from reference TRBV9 and TRBJ2-2, the complete variable domain reads DSGVTQTPKHLITATGQRVTLRCSPRSGDLSVYWYQQSLDQGLQFLIQYYNGEERAKGNILERFSAQQFPDLHSELNLSSLELGDSALYFCASSVGGGDTGELFFGEGSRLTVL.

This clonotype was recorded a few times. With a much larger clone just one base away, this may be a read error. This sequence joins TRBV6-5 and TRBJ2-7; no definite D call. From germline, CDR1 is MNHEY and CDR2 SVGAGI. With 6 bases removed from V and 6 bases from J, the gap between germline ends came to 12 bases. CDR3 size: 12 residues. CDR3 nucleotides: TGTGCCAGCAGCCCTCGGCCCACCGAGCAGTACTTC. Its protein is CASSPRPTEQYF.

Ten or more counts support this clonotype. This sequence joins TRBV15 and TRBJ2-5; TRBD2 matches 8 bases. The junction had 5 bases not matched to a gene; V was cut back by 4 bases and J by 4 bases. Germline V gene sequence: CDR1 LNHNV, CDR2 YYDKDF (reference sequence). The CDR3 has 14 residues. In DNA, the CDR3 is TGTGCCACCAGCAAGGGACTAGGCGGAGAGACCCAGTACTTC. Its translation: CATSKGLGGETQYF.

The J gene is TRBJ2-3, the V gene TRBV24-1; 9 bases align to TRBD1. This CDR3 has 14 amino acids. V trimming: 7 bases; J trimming: 3 bases; junction bases outside the gene matches: 4. Germline-derived CDR1 and CDR2 are KGHDR and SFDVKD. The CDR3, as DNA: TGTGCCACCAGCGGACAGGGGAAGACAGATACGCAGTATTTT. Residues: CATSGQGKTDTQYF.

This clonotype showed up just a few times. This sequence joins TRBV2 and TRBJ2-1; 8 bases match TRBD2. V shed 7 bases and J 9 bases; nucleotides not matched to a gene: 11. Germline CDR1 is SNHLY and CDR2 is FYNNEI. There are 14 residues in the CDR3. In DNA, the CDR3 is TGTGCCAGCAATGCTCGCGGGAGGAGCGTTGAGCAGTTCTTC. Its translation is CASNARGRSVEQFF.

The J gene is TRBJ2-1, the V gene TRBV19; 15 nucleotides line up with TRBD2. Trimming cost V 4 bases and J 7 bases; bases outside gene matches: 5. Germline V gene data show CDR1 as LNHDA and CDR2 as SQIVND (reference sequence). The CDR3 length is 16 residues. The CDR3 DNA follows: TGTGCCAGTAGTACGGGGACTAGCGGGGGGATGAATGAGCAGTTCTTC. Protein product: CASSTGTSGGMNEQFF.